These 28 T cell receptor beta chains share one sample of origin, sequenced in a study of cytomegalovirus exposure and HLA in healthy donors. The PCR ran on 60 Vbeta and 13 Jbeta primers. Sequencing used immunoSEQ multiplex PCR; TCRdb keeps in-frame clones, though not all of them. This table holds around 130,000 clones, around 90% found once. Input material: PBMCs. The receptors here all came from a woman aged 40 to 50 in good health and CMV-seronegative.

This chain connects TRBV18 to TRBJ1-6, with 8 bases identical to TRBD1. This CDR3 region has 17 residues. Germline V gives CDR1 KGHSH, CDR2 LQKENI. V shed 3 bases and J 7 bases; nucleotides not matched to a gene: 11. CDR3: CASSPSRRTGMNSPLHF. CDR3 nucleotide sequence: TGTGCCAGCTCACCCTCCAGAAGGACAGGGATGAATTCACCCCTCCACTTT.

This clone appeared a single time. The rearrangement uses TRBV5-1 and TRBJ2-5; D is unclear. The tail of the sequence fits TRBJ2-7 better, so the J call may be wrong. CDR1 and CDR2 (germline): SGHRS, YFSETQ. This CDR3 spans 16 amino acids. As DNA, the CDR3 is TGCGCCAGCAGCTTGGATCCCGGCTCAGGTACCTACGAGCAGTACTTC. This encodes CASSLDPGSGTYEQYF.

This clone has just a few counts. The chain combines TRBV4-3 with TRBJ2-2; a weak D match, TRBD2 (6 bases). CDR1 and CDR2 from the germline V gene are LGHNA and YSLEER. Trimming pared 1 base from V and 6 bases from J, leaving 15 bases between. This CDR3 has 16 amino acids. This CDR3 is CASSQGLAPNPGELFF. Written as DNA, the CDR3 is TGCGCCAGCAGCCAAGGTCTAGCGCCTAACCCCGGGGAGCTGTTTTTT.

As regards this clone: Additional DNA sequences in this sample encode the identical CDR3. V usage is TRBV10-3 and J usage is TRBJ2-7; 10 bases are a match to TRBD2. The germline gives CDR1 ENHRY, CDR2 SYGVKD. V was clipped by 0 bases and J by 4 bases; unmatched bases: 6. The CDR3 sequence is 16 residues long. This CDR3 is CAISESRLAGEYEQYF. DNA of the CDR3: TGTGCCATCAGTGAGTCGCGGCTAGCGGGAGAATACGAGCAGTACTTC.

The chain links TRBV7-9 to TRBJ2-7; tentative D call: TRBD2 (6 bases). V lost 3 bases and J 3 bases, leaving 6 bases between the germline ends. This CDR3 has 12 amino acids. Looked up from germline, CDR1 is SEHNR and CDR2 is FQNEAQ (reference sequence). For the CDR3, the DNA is TGTGCCAGCAGCTTTAGCGGCTACGAGCAGTACTTC. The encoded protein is CASSFSGYEQYF.

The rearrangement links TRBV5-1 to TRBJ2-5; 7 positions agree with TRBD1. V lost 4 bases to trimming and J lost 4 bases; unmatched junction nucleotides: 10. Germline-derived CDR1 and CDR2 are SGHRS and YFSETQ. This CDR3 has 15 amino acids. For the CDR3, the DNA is TGCGCCAGCAGCCCCGGGACAGCCGGGTTAGAGACCCAGTACTTC. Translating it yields CASSPGTAGLETQYF.

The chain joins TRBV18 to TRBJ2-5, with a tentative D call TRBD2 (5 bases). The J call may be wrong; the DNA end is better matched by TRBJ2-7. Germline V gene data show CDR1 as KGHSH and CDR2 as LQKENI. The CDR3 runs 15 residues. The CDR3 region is CASSPTLVTTYEQYF. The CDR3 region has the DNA TGTGCCAGCTCACCTACACTAGTCACGACTTACGAGCAGTACTTC.

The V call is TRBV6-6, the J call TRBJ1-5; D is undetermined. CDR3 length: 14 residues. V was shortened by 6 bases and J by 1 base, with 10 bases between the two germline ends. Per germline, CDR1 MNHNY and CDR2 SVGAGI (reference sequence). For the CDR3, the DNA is TGTGCCAGCAGCGGGTGGTTAAGCAATCAGCCCCAGCATTTT. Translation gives CASSGWLSNQPQHF.

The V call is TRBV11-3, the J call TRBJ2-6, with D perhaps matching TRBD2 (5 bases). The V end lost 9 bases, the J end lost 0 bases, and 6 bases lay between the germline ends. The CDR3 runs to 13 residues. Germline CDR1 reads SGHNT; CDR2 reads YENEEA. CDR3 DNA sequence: TGTGCCAGAGGGAGCTCTGGGGCCAACGTCCTGACTTTC. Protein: CARGSSGANVLTF.

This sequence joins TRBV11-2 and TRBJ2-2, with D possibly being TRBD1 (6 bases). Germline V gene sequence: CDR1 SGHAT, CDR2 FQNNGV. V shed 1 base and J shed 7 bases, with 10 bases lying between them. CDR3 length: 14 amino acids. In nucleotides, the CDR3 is TGTGCCAGCAGCTTAGTTAGGGGGTTCGGGGAGCTGTTTTTT. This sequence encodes CASSLVRGFGELFF.

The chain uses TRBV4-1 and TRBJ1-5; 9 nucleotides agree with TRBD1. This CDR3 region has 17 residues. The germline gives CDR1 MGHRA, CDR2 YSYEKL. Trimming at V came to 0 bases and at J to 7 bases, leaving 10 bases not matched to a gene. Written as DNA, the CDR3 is TGCGCCAGCAGCCAAGAAGGAGTGGGGACAGGGAGACAGCCCCAGCATTTT. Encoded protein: CASSQEGVGTGRQPQHF.

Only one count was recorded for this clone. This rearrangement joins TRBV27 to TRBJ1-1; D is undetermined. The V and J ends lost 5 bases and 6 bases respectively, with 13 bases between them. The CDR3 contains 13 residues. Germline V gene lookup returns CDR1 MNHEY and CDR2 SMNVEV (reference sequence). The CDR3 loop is CASSLKVEAEAFF. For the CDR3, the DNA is TGTGCCAGCAGTCTTAAAGTGGAGGCTGAAGCTTTCTTT.

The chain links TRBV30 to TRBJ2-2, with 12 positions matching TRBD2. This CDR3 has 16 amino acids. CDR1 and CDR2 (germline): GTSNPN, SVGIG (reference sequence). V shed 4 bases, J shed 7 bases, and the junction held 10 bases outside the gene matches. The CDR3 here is CAWNGLAGGPGGELFF. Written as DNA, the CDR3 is TGTGCCTGGAACGGCCTAGCGGGAGGGCCAGGCGGGGAGCTGTTTTTT.

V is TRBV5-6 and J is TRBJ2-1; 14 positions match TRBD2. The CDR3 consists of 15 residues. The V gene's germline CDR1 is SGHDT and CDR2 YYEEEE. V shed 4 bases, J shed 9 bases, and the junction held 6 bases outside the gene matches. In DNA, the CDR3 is TGTGCCAGCAGCAGGGGACTAGCGGGAGTGGGTGAGCAGTTCTTC. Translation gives CASSRGLAGVGEQFF.

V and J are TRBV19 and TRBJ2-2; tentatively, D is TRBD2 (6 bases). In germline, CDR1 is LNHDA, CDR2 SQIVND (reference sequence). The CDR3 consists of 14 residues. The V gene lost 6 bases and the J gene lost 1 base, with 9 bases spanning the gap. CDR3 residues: CASRVGLNTGELFF. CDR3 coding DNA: TGTGCCAGTAGGGTGGGACTGAACACCGGGGAGCTGTTTTTT.

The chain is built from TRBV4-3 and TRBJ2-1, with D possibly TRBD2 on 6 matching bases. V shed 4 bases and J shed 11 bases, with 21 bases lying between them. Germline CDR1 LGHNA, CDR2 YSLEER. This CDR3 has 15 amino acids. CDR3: CASSLNPLAPAKQFF. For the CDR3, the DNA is TGCGCCAGCAGCCTAAACCCACTAGCTCCCGCCAAGCAGTTCTTC.

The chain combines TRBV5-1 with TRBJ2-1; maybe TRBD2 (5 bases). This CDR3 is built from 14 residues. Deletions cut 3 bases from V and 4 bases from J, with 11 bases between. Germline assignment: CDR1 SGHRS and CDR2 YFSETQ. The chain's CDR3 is CASSSRVKYNEQFF. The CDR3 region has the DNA TGCGCCAGCAGCTCGCGGGTAAAGTACAATGAGCAGTTCTTC.

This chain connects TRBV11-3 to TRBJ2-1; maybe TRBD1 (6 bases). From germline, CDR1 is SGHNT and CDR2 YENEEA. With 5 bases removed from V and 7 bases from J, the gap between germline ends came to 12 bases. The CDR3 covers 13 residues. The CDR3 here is CASSRRGTNEQFF. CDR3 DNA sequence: TGTGCCAGCAGCCGCAGGGGAACTAATGAGCAGTTCTTC.

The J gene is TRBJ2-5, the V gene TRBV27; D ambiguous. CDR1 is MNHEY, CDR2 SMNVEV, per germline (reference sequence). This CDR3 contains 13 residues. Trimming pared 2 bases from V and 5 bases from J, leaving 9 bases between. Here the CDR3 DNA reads TGTGCCAGCAGTTTAGGTCAGAAGGAGACCCAGTACTTC. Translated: CASSLGQKETQYF.

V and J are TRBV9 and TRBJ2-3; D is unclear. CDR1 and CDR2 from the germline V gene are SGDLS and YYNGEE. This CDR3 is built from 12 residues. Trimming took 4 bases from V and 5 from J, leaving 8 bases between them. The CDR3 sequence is CASSTLGDTQYF. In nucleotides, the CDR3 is TGTGCCAGCAGCACCCTCGGAGATACGCAGTATTTT.

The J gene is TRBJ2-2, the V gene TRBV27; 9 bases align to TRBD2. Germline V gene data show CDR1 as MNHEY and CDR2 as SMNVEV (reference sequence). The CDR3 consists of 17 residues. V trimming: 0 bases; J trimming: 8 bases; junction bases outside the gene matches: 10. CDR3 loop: CASSLSGLAFQGGELFF. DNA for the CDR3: TGTGCCAGCAGTTTATCCGGACTAGCGTTCCAAGGGGGGGAGCTGTTTTTT.

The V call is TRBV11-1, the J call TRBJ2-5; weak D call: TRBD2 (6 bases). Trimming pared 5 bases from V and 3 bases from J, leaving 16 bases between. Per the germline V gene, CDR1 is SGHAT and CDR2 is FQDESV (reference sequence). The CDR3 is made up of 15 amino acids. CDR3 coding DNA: TGTGCCAGCAGCCACTACATTAGCGGAAAAGAGACCCAGTACTTC. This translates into CASSHYISGKETQYF.

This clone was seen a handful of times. CDR3 residues: CASSRGGTWAFF. CDR3 in DNA: TGTGCCAGCAGTCGCGGAGGAACGTGGGCTTTCTTT. J is TRBJ1-1 and V is TRBV28; D is uncertain. The CDR3 totals 12 residues. V lost 5 bases, J lost 11 bases, and 15 bases lay in between. CDR1 and CDR2 from the germline V gene are MDHEN and SYDVKM.

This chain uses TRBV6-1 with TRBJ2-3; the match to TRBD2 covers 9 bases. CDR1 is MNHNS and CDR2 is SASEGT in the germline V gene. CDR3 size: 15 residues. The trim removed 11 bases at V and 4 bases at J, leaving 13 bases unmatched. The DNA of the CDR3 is TGTGCCGCCCGGCTAGCGGGGAGTGGGGCAGATACGCAGTATTTT. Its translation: CAARLAGSGADTQYF.

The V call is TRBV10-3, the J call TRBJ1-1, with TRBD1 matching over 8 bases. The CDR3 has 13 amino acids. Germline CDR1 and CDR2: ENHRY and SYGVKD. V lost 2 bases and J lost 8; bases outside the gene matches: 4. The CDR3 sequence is CAISEGRDREAFF. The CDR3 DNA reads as TGTGCCATCAGTGAGGGGAGGGACAGGGAAGCTTTCTTT.

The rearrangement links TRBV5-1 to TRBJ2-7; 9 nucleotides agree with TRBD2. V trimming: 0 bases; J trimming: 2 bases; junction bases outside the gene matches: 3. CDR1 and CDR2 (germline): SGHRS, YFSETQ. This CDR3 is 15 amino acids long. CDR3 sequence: CASSLALAGAYEQYF. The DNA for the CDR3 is TGCGCCAGCAGCTTGGCCTTAGCGGGAGCCTACGAGCAGTACTTC.

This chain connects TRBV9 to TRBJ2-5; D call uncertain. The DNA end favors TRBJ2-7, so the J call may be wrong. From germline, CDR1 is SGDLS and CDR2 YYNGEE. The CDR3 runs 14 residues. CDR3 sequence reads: CASSSAPISYEQYF. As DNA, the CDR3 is TGTGCCAGCAGCTCAGCGCCAATTTCCTACGAGCAGTACTTC.

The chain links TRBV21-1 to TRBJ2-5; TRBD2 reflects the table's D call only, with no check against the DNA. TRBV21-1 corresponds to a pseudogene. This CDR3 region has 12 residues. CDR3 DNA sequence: TGTGCCAGCAGCAAATTCGAGTGCGACCAGTACTTC. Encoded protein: CASSKFECDQYF.